Listed below are T cell receptor beta chains from one sample, sequenced in a study of blood T cell repertoires in COVID-19. The assay was immunoSEQ multiplex PCR, and TCRdb's table has in-frame clones only and misses some. The sample yields some 12,000 clones, about nine tenths seen once. Sample: peripheral blood. The receptor set was obtained from a woman in her sixties or seventies with active COVID-19. The CDR3 runs from the conserved cysteine through the conserved F or W. Fields, in order: CDR3 length, D gene, clone size, V gene, J gene, CDR3 protein, CDR3 DNA. A D gene is named only where the DNA matches it firmly. Not all rows give a size; the values are once, few, many and, for expanded clones, a class.

13	.	.	TRBV6-5	TRBJ1-5	CASSYRLNQPQHF	TGTGCCAGCAGTTACCGACTTAATCAGCCCCAGCATTTT
14	.	.	TRBV5-5	TRBJ1-1	CASSLAVTNTEAFF	TGTGCCAGCAGCTTAGCTGTAACGAACACTGAAGCTTTCTTT
15	TRBD2	.	TRBV5-1	TRBJ2-1	CASSLALLAGNEQFF	TGCGCCAGCAGCTTGGCCCTACTAGCGGGTAATGAGCAGTTCTTC
15	TRBD2	.	TRBV7-2	TRBJ2-7	CASSLGRGSAYEQYF	TGTGCCAGCAGCTTGGGGCGGGGGAGCGCCTACGAGCAGTACTTC
15	TRBD1	.	TRBV15	TRBJ2-1	CATRTGGRLINEQFF	TGTGCCACCAGGACAGGGGGCAGGCTCATTAATGAGCAGTTCTTC
15	TRBD2	.	TRBV7-2	TRBJ2-5	CASSGFAGVGETQYF	TGTGCCAGCAGCGGTTTCGCGGGAGTTGGGGAGACCCAGTACTTC
12	TRBD1	.	TRBV2	TRBJ2-7	CASRQGTYEQYF	TGTGCCAGCAGACAGGGGACCTACGAGCAGTACTTC
14	.	.	TRBV3-1/TRBV3-2	TRBJ1-2	CASSPNTGFGGYTF	TGTGCCAGCAGCCCTAATACAGGATTTGGTGGCTACACCTTC
22	.	.	TRBV21-1	TRBJ2-7	CASSPGQGKRLAGGRDTYEQYF	TGTGCCAGCAGCCCGGGACAGGGGAAGAGACTAGCGGGAGGCCGCGATACCTACGAGCAGTACTTC
15	.	.	TRBV9	TRBJ1-1	CASSVDGGRLTEAFF	TGTGCCAGCAGCGTAGACGGAGGAAGGCTCACTGAAGCTTTCTTT
14	TRBD1	.	TRBV2	TRBJ2-7	CASSWDRDSYEQYF	TGTGCCAGCAGTTGGGACAGGGACTCCTACGAGCAGTACTTC
13	TRBD1	.	TRBV11-2	TRBJ2-7	CASSVGQGIEQYF	TGTGCCAGCAGCGTGGGACAGGGGATCGAGCAGTACTTC
17	.	.	TRBV5-1	TRBJ2-6	CASSWQPGSGGANVLTF	TGCGCCAGCAGCTGGCAACCAGGTTCTGGGGGGGCCAACGTCCTGACTTTC
13	.	once	TRBV27	TRBJ1-1	CASSLTGMTEAFF	TGTGCCAGCAGTTTAACAGGGATGACTGAAGCTTTCTTT
14	TRBD1	.	TRBV4-3	TRBJ1-1	CASSHGQGRTEAFF	TGCGCCAGCAGCCACGGACAGGGTCGGACTGAAGCTTTCTTT
13	.	.	TRBV11-2	TRBJ1-2	CASSHATDYGYTF	TGTGCCAGCAGCCATGCGACAGACTATGGCTACACCTTC
15	TRBD2	.	TRBV5-1	TRBJ2-7	CASSLVAGLRNEQYF	TGCGCCAGCAGCTTGGTAGCGGGGTTAAGAAACGAGCAGTACTTC
14	TRBD1	.	TRBV7-2	TRBJ1-6	CASSSTGVGSPLHF	TGTGCCAGCAGCTCGACAGGGGTTGGTTCACCCCTCCACTTT
13	.	.	TRBV24-1	TRBJ2-3	CATSRQSTDTQYF	TGTGCCACCAGCCGACAGTCCACAGATACGCAGTATTTT
17	.	.	TRBV7-9	TRBJ2-1	CASSLGQGGMSYNEQFF	TGTGCCAGCAGCTTAGGTCAGGGTGGCATGTCCTACAATGAGCAGTTCTTC
18	TRBD2	.	TRBV5-1	TRBJ2-7	CASSLGLAGPISSYEQYF	TGCGCCAGCAGCTTGGGACTAGCGGGTCCTATAAGCTCCTACGAGCAGTACTTC
16	.	.	TRBV10-3	TRBJ2-2	CAISETTTINTGELFF	TGTGCCATCAGTGAGACCACAACTATAAACACCGGGGAGCTGTTTTTT
14	.	.	TRBV2	TRBJ1-2	CASSGVRSLYGYTF	TGTGCCAGCAGTGGTGTCAGGTCTCTCTATGGCTACACCTTC
16	TRBD1	.	TRBV9	TRBJ2-7	CASSVGGTGVPYEQYF	TGTGCCAGCAGCGTAGGGGGGACAGGGGTCCCGTACGAGCAGTACTTC
15	TRBD2	.	TRBV7-8	TRBJ2-7	CASSLGGGRAYEQYF	TGTGCCAGCAGCTTAGGGGGCGGGAGGGCCTACGAGCAGTACTTC
15	TRBD2	.	TRBV19	TRBJ2-1	CASRPGTNAYNEQFF	TGTGCCAGTAGGCCCGGGACTAACGCCTACAATGAGCAGTTCTTC
15	.	.	TRBV2	TRBJ1-5	CASSGGRANNQPQHF	TGTGCCAGCAGTGGAGGCAGGGCAAACAATCAGCCCCAGCATTTT
13	TRBD2	.	TRBV14	TRBJ2-3	CASRRTSGTTQYF	TGTGCCAGCAGAAGGACTAGCGGGACTACGCAGTATTTT